This T cell receptor beta chain was retrieved from a study of blood T cell repertoires in COVID-19. Looking at the study overall: Samples taken during acute and convalescent COVID-19 were collected in the United States, Italy and Spain. In each case, the material was cDNA or gDNA derived from T cells, B-cell-depleted T cells, or PBMCs.

Germline CDR1 and CDR2: MNHEY and SVGEGT. Trimming removed 0 bases from V and 14 bases from J, with 20 bases in between. CDR3 length: 15 amino acids. Authors' methods: Nucleated cell number was recorded as an estimate derived from reference gene primer amplification. Method: immunoSEQ multiplex PCR; TCRdb's copy keeps in-frame clones and lacks some. Clone size and V and J calls were adopted from that table, with D and trimming inferred from the DNA. The sample yields 95,000 to 120,000 clones, 85% seen once. The TCR comes from a human donor in a cohort sampled during active COVID-19. Source material: peripheral blood. The chain uses TRBV6-2 or TRBV6-3 and TRBJ2-1, with D perhaps matching TRBD1 (5 bases). CDR3 amino acids: CASSYSLSIGGAKFF. The CDR3, as DNA: TGTGCCAGCAGTTACTCGCTCTCGATCGGTGGGGCGAAGTTCTTC.